This entry describes one T cell receptor beta chain. The data originate from a study of Graves' ophthalmopathy and Graves' hyperthyroidism. Thyroid ultrasound, orbital computed tomography, TRAb, serum thyroxine and clinical symptoms formed the basis of diagnosis. Investigators amplified TCR beta CDR3 regions from RNA transcripts. Second-round multiplex PCR followed a first-round RT-PCR using HTBI primers. From the multiplex PCR reads, TCRdb called clonotypes with MiXCR, one entry per CDR3 protein. The data show 650,000 to 800,000 distinct CDR3 sequences, about 40% seen once. This sequence was found in an adult man with Graves' ophthalmopathy. Sequencing input: peripheral blood.

CDR3 bases: TGCGCCAGCAGCTTGGTTGGGTGGAGCTCTGGGGCCAACGTCCTGACTTTC. It codes for CASSLVGWSSGANVLTF. This chain links TRBV5-1 with TRBJ2-6, with no clear D. The CDR3 totals 17 residues. V was shortened by 0 bases and J by 0 bases, with 10 bases between the two germline ends. Germline V gives CDR1 SGHRS, CDR2 YFSETQ.